In this sample, the clone carrying this T cell receptor (beta chain) turned up a few times. As yet, its antigen is unknown. Per germline, CDR1 MNHNS and CDR2 SASEGT. The ends were cut back, 2 bases at V and 0 bases at J, with 7 bases in the middle. This CDR3 region has 14 residues. Template material for amplifying TCR beta CDR3 regions consisted of RNA transcripts. The primer set for the first-round RT-PCR of the TCR CDR3 was HTBI. TCRdb used MiXCR to reprocess the multiplex PCR reads, holding one entry per CDR3 protein. Of 300,000 to 450,000 distinct CDR3 sequences listed, around a quarter were seen once; the top ten hold around 67%. The data were taken from a study of T cells in Graves' hyperthyroidism and ophthalmopathy. Study-wide findings and caveats: Among thyroid clonotypes expanded above 0.001, most also appeared in blood.

This sequence originates from a man in his fifties with Graves' hyperthyroidism. The material sequenced was blood. This rearrangement joins TRBV6-1 to TRBJ2-5, with D perhaps being TRBD1 or TRBD2 (5 bases each). The CDR3 loop reads CASSEWGNQETQYF. Written as DNA, the CDR3 is TGTGCCAGCAGTGAATGGGGGAACCAAGAGACCCAGTACTTC.